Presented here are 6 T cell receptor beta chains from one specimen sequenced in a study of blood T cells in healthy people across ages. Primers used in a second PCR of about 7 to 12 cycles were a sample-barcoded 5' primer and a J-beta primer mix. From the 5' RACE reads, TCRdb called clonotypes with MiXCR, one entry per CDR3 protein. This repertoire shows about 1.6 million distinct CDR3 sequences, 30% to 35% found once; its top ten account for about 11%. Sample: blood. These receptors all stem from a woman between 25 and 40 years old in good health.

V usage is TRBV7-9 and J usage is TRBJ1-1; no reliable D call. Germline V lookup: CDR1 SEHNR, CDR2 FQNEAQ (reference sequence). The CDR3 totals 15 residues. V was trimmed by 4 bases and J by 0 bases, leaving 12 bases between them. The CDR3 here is CASSSLKEMNTEAFF. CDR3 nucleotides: TGTGCCAGCAGCTCGCTTAAGGAGATGAACACTGAAGCTTTCTTT.

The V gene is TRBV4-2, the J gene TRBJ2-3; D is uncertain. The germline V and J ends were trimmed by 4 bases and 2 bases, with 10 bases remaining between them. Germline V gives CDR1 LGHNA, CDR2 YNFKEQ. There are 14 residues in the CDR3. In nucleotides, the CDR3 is TGTGCCAGCAGCCCATCCTTAGCCACAGATACGCAGTATTTT. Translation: CASSPSLATDTQYF.

The CDR3 spells CRATDSNQPQHF. The DNA for the CDR3 is TGCAGGGCCACCGATAGCAATCAGCCCCAGCATTTT. The rearrangement links TRBV20-1 to TRBJ1-5; D is uncertain. The V gene's germline CDR1 is DFQATT and CDR2 SNEGSKA (reference sequence). The CDR3 is 12 amino acids.

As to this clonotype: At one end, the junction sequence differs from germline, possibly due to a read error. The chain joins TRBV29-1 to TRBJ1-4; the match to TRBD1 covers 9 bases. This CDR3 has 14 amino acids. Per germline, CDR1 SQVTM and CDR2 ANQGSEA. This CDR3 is CSVETGTGIGKPFF. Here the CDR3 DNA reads TGCAGCGTTGAGACGGGGACAGGGATTGGAAAACCGTTTTTT.

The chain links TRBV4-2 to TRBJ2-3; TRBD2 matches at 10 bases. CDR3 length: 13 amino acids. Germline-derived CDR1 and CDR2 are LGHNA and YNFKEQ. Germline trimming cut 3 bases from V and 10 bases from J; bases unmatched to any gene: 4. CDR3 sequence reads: CASSQLAGEAQYF. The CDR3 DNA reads TGTGCCAGCAGCCAGCTAGCGGGAGAAGCGCAGTATTTT.

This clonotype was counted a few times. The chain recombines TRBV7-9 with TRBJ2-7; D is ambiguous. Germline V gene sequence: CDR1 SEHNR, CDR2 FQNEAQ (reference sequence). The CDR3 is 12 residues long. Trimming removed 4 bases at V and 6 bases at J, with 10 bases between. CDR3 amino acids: CASSSISGEQYF. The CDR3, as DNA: TGTGCCAGCAGCTCGATTAGTGGCGAGCAGTACTTC.